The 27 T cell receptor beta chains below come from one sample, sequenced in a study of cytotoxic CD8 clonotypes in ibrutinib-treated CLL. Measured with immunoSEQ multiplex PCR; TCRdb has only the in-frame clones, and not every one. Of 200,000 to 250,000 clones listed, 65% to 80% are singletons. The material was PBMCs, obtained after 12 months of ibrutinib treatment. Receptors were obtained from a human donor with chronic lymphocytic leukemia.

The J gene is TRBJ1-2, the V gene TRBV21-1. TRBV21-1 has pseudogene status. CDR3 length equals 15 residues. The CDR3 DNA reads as TGTGCCAGCACCCAGGCGGGGGGTGAGAGCTATGGCTACACCTTC. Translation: CASTQAGGESYGYTF.

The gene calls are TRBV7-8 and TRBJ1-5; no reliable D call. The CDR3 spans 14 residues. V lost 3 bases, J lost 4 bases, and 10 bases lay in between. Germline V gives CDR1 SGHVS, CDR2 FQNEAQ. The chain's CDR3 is CASSFRSGNQPQHF. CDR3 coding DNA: TGTGCCAGCAGCTTTAGGTCCGGAAATCAGCCCCAGCATTTT.

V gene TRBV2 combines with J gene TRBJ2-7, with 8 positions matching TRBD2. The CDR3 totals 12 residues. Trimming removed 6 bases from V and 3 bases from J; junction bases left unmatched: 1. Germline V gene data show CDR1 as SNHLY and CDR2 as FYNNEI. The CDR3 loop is CASSGTSYEQYF. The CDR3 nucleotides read TGTGCCAGCAGCGGGACTAGCTACGAGCAGTACTTC.

The CDR3 here is CSVGGGNTIYF. The CDR3 DNA follows: TGCAGCGTTGGGGGGGGAAACACCATATATTTT. The V gene is TRBV29-1, the J gene TRBJ1-3, with D perhaps TRBD1 (5 bases). CDR1 is SQVTM, CDR2 ANQGSEA, per germline. The V end lost 4 bases, the J end lost 4 bases, and 5 bases lay between the germline ends. This CDR3 contains 11 residues.

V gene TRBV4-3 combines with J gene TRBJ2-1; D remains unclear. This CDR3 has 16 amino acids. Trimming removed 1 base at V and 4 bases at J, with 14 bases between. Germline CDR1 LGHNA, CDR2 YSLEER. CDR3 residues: CASSQVGRKAYNEQFF. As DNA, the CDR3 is TGCGCCAGCAGCCAAGTCGGACGAAAGGCTTACAATGAGCAGTTCTTC.

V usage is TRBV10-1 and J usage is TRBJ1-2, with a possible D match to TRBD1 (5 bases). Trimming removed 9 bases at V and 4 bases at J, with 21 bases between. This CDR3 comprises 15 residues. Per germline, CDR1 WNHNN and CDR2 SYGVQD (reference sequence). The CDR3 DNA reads TGCGCCAGTGGGACCGCCGATTTCACATTCTATGGCTACACCTTC. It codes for CASGTADFTFYGYTF.

CDR3 sequence reads: CASSGAGTGGPYEQYF. The DNA for the CDR3 is TGTGCCAGCAGCGGAGCTGGGACAGGGGGTCCTTACGAGCAGTACTTC. The chain couples TRBV2 to TRBJ2-7; 11 nucleotides align to TRBD1. The CDR3 has 16 residues. The V and J ends lost 6 bases and 4 bases, in that order; junction bases with no gene match: 11. Germline V CDR1 and CDR2: SNHLY, FYNNEI.

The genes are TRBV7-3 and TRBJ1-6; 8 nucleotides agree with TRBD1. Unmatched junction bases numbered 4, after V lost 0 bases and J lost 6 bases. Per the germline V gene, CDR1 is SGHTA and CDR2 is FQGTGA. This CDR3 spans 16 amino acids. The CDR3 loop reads CASSLTSGQGNSPLHF. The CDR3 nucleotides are TGTGCCAGCAGCTTAACGTCCGGACAGGGTAATTCACCCCTCCACTTT. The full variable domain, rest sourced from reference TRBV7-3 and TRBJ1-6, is GAGVSQTPSNKVTEKGKYVELRCDPISGHTALYWYRQSLGQGPEFLIYFQGTGAADDSGLPNDRFFAVRPEGSVSTLKIQRTERGDSAVYLCASSLTSGQGNSPLHFGNGTRLTVT.

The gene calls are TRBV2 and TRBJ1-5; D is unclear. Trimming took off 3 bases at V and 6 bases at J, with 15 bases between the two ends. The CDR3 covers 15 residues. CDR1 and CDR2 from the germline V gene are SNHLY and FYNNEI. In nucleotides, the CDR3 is TGTGCCAGCAGTGACATAACAGAGTTCGGTCAGCCCCAGCATTTT. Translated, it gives CASSDITEFGQPQHF.

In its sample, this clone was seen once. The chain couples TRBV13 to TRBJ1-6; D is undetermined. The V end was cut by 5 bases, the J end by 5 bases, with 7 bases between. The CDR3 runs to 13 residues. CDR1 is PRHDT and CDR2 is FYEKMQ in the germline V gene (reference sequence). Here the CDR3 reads CASSTTNNSPLHF. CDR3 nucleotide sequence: TGTGCCAGCAGCACAACAAATAATTCACCCCTCCACTTT.

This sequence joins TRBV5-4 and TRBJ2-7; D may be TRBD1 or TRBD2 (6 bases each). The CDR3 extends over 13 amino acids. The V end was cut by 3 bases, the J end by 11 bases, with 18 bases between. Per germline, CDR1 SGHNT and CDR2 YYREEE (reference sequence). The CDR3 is CASSSGLGGVKYF. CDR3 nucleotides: TGTGCCAGCAGCTCGGGGCTCGGGGGCGTCAAGTACTTC.

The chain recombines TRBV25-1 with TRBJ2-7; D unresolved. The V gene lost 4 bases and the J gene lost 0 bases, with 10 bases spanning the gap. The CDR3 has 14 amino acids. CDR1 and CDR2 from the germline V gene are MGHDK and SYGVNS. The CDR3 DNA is TGTGCCAGCAGTGGACAAGTGAGCTCCTACGAGCAGTACTTC. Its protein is CASSGQVSSYEQYF.

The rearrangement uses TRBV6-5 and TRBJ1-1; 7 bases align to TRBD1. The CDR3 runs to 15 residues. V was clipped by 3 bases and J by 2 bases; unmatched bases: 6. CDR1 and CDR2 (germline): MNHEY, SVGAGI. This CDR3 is CASSYGQAINTEAFF. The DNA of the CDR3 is TGTGCCAGCAGTTATGGACAGGCAATCAACACTGAAGCTTTCTTT.

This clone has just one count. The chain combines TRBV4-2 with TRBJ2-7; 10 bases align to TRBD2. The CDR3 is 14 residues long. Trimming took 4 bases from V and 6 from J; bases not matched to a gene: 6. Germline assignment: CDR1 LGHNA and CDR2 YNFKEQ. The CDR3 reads CASSLSGTSVEQYF. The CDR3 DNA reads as TGTGCCAGCAGCCTTTCCGGGACTAGCGTCGAGCAGTACTTC.

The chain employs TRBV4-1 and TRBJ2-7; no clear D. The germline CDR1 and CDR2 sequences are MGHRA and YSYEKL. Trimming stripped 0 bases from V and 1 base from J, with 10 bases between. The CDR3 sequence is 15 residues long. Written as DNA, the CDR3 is TGCGCCAGCAGCCAAGATCCCGGTGGGTCCTACGAGCAGTACTTC. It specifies CASSQDPGGSYEQYF.

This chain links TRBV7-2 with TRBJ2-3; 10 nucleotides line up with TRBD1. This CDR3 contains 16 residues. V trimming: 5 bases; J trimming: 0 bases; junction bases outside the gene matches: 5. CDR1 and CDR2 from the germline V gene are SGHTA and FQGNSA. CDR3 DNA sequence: TGTGCCAGCAGCAGTCGACAGGGGGCGAGCACAGATACGCAGTATTTT. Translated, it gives CASSSRQGASTDTQYF.

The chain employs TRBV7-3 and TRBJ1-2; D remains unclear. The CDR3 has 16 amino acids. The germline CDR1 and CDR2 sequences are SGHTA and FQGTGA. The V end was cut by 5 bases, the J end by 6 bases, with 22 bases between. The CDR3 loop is CASSLVGSAPFHGYTF. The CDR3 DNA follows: TGTGCCAGCAGCCTCGTCGGGTCGGCCCCCTTCCATGGCTACACCTTC.

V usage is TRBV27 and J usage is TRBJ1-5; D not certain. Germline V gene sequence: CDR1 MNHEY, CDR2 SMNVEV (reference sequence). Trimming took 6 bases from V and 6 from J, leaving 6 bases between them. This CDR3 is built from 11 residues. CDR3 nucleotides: TGTGCCAGCAGGGGCAGTCAGCCCCAGCATTTT. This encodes CASRGSQPQHF.

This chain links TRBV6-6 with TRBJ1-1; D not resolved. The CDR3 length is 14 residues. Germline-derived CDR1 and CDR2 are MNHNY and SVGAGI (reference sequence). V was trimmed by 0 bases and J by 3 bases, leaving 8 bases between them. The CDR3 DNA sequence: TGTGCCAGCAGTTACTCGAGGAGGTACACTGAAGCTTTCTTT. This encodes CASSYSRRYTEAFF.

CDR3: CASSLEVRGEQFF. CDR3 coding DNA: TGTGCCAGCAGCTTGGAGGTTCGGGGCGAGCAGTTCTTC. The rearrangement joins TRBV5-6 to TRBJ2-1; the D call may be TRBD1 or TRBD2 (5 bases each). V lost 0 bases, J lost 10 bases, and 11 bases lay in between. The CDR3 contains 13 residues. CDR1 is SGHDT, CDR2 YYEEEE, per germline. The entire variable domain, with the rest obtained from reference TRBV5-6 and TRBJ2-1, is as follows: DAGVTQSPTHLIKTRGQQVTLRCSPKSGHDTVSWYQQALGQGPQFIFQYYEEEERQRGNFPDRFSGHQFPNYSSELNVNALLLGDSALYLCASSLEVRGEQFFGPGTRLTVL.

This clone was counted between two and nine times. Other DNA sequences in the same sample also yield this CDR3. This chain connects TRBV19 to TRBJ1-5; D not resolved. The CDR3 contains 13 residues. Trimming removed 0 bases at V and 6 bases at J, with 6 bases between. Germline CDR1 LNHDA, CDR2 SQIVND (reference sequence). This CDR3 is CASSIDPSQPQHF. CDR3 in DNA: TGTGCCAGTAGTATAGATCCTAGTCAGCCCCAGCATTTT.

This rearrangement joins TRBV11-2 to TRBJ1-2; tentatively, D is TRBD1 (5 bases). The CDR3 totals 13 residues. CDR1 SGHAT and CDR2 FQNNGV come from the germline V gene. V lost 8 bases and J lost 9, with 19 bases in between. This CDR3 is CASRQLGVRSYTF. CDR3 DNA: TGTGCCAGCCGCCAGTTGGGGGTTAGGAGCTACACCTTC.

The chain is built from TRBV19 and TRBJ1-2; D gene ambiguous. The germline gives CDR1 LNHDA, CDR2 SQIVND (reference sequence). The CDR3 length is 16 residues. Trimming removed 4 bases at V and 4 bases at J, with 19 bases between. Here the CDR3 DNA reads TGTGCCAGTAGTACCGTTTTGACGCCGGAGGGCTATGGCTACACCTTC. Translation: CASSTVLTPEGYGYTF.

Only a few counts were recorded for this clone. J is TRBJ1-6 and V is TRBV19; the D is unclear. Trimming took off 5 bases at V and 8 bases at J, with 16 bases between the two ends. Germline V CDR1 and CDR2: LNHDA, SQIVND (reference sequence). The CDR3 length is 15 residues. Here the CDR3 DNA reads TGTGCCAGTAGTCTCTCTGGACTGGTCGATTCACCCCTCCACTTT. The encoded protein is CASSLSGLVDSPLHF.

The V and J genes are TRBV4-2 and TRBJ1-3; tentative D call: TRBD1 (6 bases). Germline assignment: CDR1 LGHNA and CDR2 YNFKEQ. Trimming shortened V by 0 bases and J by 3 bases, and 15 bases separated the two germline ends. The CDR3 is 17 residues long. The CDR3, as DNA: TGTGCCAGCAGCCAAGACCCGGTAGGGGGTATTGGAAACACCATATATTTT. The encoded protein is CASSQDPVGGIGNTIYF.

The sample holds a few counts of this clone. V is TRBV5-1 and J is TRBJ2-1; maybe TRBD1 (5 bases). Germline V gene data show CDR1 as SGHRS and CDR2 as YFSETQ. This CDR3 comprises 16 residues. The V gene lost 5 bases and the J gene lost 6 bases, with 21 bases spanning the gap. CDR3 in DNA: TGCGCCAGCAGTCCCCAAGGGCAGGGAATCTCCAATGAGCAGTTCTTC. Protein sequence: CASSPQGQGISNEQFF.

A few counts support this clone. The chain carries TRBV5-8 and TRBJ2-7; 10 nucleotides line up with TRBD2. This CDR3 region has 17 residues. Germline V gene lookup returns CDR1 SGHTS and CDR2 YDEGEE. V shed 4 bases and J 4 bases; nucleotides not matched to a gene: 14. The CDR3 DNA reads TGTGCCAGCAGCCCTGGAGAGATAGCGGGAGGCTCGTACGAGCAGTACTTC. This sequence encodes CASSPGEIAGGSYEQYF.